This paragraph reports one T cell receptor beta chain. Unmatched junction bases numbered 11, after V lost 4 bases and J lost 6 bases. The CDR3 length is 15 residues. Germline V gene sequence: CDR1 SGHAT, CDR2 FQNNGV. TCRdb keeps only in-frame clones here, not all; method: immunoSEQ multiplex PCR. The table lists 300,000 or so clones, 85% to 90% of them singletons. The data belong to a study of blood T cell repertoires in COVID-19. This TCR came from a woman aged 18-30 years who had recovered from COVID-19. Material: PBMCs or T cells enriched from blood (not recorded which). The rearrangement uses TRBV11-2 and TRBJ2-7; 8 bases fit TRBD1. The CDR3 here is CASSSLTGTGLEQYF. The CDR3 DNA reads as TGTGCCAGCAGCTCCTTAACCGGGACAGGACTCGAGCAGTACTTC.